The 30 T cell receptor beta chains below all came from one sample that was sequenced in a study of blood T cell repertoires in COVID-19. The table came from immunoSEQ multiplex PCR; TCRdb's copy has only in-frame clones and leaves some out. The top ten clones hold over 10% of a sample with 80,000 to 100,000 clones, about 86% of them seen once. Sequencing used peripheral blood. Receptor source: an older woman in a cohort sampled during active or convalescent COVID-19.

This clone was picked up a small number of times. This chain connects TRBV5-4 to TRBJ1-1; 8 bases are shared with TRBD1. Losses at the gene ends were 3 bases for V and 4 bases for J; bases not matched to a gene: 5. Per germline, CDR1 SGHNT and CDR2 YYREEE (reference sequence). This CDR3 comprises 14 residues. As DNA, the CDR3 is TGTGCCAGCAGCTCAGGACAGGGAGTCACTGAAGCTTTCTTT. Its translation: CASSSGQGVTEAFF.

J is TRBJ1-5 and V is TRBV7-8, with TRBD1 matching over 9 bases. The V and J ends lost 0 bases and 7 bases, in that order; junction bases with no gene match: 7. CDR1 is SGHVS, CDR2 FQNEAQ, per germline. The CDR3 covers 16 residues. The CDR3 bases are TGTGCCAGCAGCTTAGCGCGGACAGGGGTCTTACAGCCCCAGCATTTT. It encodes CASSLARTGVLQPQHF.

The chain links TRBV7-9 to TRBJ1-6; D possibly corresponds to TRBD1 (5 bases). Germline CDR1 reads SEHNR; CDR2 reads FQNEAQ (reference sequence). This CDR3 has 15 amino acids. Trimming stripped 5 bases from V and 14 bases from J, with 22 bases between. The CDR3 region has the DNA TGTGCCAGCAGCGAAGAACCGGGACTCAGGAGGACCCTCCACTTT. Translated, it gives CASSEEPGLRRTLHF. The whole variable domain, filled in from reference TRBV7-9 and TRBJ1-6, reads DTGVSQNPRHKITKRGQNVTFRCDPISEHNRLYWYRQTLGQGPEFLTYFQNEAQLEKSRLLSDRFSAERPKGSFSTLEIQRTEQGDSAMYLCASSEEPGLRRTLHFGNGTRLTVT.

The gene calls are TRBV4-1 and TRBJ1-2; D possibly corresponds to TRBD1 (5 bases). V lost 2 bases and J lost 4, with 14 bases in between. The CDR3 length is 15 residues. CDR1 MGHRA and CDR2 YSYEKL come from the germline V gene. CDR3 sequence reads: CASSQPGLTSYGYTF. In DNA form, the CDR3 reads TGCGCCAGCAGCCAACCGGGACTGACCTCCTATGGCTACACCTTC.

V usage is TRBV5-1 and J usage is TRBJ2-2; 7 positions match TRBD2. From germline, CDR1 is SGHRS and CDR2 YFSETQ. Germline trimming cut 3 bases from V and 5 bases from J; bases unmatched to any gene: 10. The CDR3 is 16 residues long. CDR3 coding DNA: TGCGCCAGCAGCTCCGGGACTATGATATCAACCGGGGAGCTGTTTTTT. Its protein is CASSSGTMISTGELFF. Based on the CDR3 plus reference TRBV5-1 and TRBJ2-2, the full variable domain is KAGVTQTPRYLIKTRGQQVTLSCSPISGHRSVSWYQQTPGQGLQFLFEYFSETQRNKGNFPGRFSGRQFSNSRSEMNVSTLELGDSALYLCASSSGTMISTGELFFGEGSRLTVL.

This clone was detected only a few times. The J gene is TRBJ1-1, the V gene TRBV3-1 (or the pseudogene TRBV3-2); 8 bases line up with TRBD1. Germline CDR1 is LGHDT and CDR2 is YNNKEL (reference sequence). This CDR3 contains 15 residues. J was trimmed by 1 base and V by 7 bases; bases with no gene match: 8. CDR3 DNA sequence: TGTGCCAGCACGTCCCGACAGGGGTGGAACACTGAAGCTTTCTTT. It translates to CASTSRQGWNTEAFF.

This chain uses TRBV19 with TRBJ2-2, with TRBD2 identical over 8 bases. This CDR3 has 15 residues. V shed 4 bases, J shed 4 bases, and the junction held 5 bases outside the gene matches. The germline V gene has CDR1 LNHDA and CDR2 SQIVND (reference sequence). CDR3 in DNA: TGTGCCAGTAGTACGGAGACTAGCGCCACCGGGGAGCTGTTTTTT. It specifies CASSTETSATGELFF. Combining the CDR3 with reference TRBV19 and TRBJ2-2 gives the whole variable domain DGGITQSPKYLFRKEGQNVTLSCEQNLNHDAMYWYRQDPGQGLRLIYYSQIVNDFQKGDIAEGYSVSREKKESFPLTVTSAQKNPTAFYLCASSTETSATGELFFGEGSRLTVL.

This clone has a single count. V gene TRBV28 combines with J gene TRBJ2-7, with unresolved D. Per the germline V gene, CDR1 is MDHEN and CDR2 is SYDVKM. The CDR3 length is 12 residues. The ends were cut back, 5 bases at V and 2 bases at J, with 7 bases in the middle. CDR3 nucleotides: TGTGCCAGCAGTGCTACTGCCTACGAGCAGTACTTC. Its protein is CASSATAYEQYF.

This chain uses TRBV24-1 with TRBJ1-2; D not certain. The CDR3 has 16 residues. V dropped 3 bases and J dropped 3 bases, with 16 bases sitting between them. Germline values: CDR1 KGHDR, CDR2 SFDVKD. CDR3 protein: CATSDLRPLEDYGYTF. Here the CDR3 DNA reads TGTGCCACCAGTGATCTGAGACCCCTCGAGGACTATGGCTACACCTTC.

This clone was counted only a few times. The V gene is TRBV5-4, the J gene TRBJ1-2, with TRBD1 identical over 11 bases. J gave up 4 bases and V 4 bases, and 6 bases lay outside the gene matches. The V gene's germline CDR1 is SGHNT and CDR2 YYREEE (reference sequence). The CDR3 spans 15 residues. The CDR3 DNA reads TGTGCCAGCAGCCCCCCGGGACAGGGGGTCTATGGCTACACCTTC. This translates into CASSPPGQGVYGYTF. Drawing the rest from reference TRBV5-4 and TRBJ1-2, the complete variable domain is ETGVTQSPTHLIKTRGQQVTLRCSSQSGHNTVSWYQQALGQGPQFIFQYYREEENGRGNFPPRFSGLQFPNYSSELNVNALELDDSALYLCASSPPGQGVYGYTFGSGTRLTVV.

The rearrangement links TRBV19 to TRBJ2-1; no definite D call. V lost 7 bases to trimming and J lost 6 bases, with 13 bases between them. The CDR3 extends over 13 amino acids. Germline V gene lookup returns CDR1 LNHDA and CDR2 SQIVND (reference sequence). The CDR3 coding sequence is TGTGCCAGTAAGTTGAGGAACTCCAATGAGCAGTTCTTC. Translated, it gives CASKLRNSNEQFF.

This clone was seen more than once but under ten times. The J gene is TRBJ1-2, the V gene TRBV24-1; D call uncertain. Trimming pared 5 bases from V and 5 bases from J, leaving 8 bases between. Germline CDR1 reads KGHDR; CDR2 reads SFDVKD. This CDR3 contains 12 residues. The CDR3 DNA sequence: TGTGCCACCAGTGTTACAGTGTATGGCTACACCTTC. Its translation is CATSVTVYGYTF.

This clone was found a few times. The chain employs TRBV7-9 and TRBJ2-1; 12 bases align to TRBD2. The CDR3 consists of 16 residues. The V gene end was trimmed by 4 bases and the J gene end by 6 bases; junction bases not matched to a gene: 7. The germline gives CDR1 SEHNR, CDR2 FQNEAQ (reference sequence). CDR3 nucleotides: TGTGCCAGCAGCTCCCCTAGCGGGGGGGGATCCAATGAGCAGTTCTTC. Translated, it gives CASSSPSGGGSNEQFF. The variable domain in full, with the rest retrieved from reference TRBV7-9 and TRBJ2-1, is DTGVSQNPRHKITKRGQNVTFRCDPISEHNRLYWYRQTLGQGPEFLTYFQNEAQLEKSRLLSDRFSAERPKGSFSTLEIQRTEQGDSAMYLCASSSPSGGGSNEQFFGPGTRLTVL.

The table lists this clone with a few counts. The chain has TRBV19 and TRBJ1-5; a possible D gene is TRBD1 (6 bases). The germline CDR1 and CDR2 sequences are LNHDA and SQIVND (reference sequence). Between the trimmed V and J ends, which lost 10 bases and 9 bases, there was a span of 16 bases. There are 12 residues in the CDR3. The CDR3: CATEEGGRPQHF. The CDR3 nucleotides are TGTGCCACAGAGGAAGGGGGTAGGCCCCAGCATTTT.

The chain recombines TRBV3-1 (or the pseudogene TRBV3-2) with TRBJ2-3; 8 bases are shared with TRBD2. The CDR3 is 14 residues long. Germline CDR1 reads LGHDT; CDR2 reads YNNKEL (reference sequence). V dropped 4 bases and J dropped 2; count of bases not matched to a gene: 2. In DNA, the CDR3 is TGTGCCAGCAGCCGAGCGGGGGCCACAGATACGCAGTATTTT. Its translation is CASSRAGATDTQYF.

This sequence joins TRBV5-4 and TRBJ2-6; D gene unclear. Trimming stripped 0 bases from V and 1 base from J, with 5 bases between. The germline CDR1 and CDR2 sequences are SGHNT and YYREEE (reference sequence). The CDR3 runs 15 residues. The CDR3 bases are TGTGCCAGCAGCTTGGTGAGGTCTGGGGCCAACGTCCTGACTTTC. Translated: CASSLVRSGANVLTF.

CDR3 protein: CASSHPRQGINTEAFF. DNA for the CDR3: TGCGCCAGCAGCCACCCCAGGCAGGGGATCAACACTGAAGCTTTCTTT. This rearrangement joins TRBV4-1 to TRBJ1-1; D possibly corresponds to TRBD1 (6 bases). CDR1 and CDR2 from the germline V gene are MGHRA and YSYEKL. The V end lost 3 bases, the J end lost 2 bases, and 16 bases lay between the germline ends. There are 16 residues in the CDR3.

The CDR3 protein is CASSALGLANTDTQYF. DNA of the CDR3: TGTGCCAGCAGCGCCCTGGGACTAGCTAACACAGATACGCAGTATTTT. The V and J genes are TRBV9 and TRBJ2-3; TRBD2 agrees at 9 bases. The CDR3 is 16 residues long. CDR1 and CDR2 (germline): SGDLS, YYNGEE. V trimming: 3 bases; J trimming: 2 bases; junction bases outside the gene matches: 7.

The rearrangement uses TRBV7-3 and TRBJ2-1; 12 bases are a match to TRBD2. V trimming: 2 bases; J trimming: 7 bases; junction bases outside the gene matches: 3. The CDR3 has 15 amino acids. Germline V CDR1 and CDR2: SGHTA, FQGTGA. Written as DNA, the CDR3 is TGTGCCAGCAGCTTATGGGGGACTAGCGGGAATGAGCAGTTCTTC. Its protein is CASSLWGTSGNEQFF.

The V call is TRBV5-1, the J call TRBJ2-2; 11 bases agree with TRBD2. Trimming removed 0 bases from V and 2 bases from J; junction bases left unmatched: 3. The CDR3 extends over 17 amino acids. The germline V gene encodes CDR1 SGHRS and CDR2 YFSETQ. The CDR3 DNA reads TGCGCCAGCAGCTTGGGGACTAGCGGGTTTAACACCGGGGAGCTGTTTTTT. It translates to CASSLGTSGFNTGELFF.

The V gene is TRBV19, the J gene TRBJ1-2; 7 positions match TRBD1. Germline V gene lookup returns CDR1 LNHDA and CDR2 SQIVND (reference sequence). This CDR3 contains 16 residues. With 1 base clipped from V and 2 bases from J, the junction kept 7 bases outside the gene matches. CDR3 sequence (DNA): TGTGCCAGTAGTATAGGTCAGGTCAGGGGGAACTATGGCTACACCTTC. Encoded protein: CASSIGQVRGNYGYTF. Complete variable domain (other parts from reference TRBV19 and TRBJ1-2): DGGITQSPKYLFRKEGQNVTLSCEQNLNHDAMYWYRQDPGQGLRLIYYSQIVNDFQKGDIAEGYSVSREKKESFPLTVTSAQKNPTAFYLCASSIGQVRGNYGYTFGSGTRLTVV.

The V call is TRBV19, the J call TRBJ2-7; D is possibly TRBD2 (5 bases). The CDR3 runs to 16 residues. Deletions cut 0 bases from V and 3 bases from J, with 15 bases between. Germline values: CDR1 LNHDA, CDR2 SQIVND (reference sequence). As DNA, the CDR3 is TGTGCCAGTAGTATAGAGGGTTTCCCGGGAAACTACGAGCAGTACTTC. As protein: CASSIEGFPGNYEQYF.

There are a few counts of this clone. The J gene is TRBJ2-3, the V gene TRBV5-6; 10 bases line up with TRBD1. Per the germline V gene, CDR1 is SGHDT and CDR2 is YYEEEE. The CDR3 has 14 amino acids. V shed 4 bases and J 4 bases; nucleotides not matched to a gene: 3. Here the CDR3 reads CASSPGTGADTQYF. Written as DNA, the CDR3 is TGTGCCAGCAGCCCGGGGACAGGGGCAGATACGCAGTATTTT.

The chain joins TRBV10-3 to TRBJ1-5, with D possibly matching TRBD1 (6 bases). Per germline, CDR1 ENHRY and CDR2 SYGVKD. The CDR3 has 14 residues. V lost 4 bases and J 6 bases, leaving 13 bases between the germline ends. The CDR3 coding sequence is TGTGCCATCAGTGGAGGGGGTAAGGGTCAGCCCCAGCATTTT. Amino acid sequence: CAISGGGKGQPQHF.

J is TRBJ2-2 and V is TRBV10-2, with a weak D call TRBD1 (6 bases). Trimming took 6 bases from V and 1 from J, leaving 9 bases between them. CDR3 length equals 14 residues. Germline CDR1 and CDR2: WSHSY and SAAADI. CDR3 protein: CASREQGNTGELFF. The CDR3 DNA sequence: TGCGCCAGCAGAGAACAGGGGAACACCGGGGAGCTGTTTTTT.

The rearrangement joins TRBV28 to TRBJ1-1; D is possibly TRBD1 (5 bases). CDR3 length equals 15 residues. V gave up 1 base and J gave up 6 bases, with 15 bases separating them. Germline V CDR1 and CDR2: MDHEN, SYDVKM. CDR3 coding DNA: TGTGCCAGCAGTTTATATGGGGGGGTTGAGTCTGAAGCTTTCTTT. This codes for CASSLYGGVESEAFF.

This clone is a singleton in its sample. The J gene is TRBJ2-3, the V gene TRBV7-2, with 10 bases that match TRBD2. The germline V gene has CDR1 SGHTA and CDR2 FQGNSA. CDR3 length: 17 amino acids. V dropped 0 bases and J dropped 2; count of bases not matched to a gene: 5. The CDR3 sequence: CASSLAQRGGLTDTQYF. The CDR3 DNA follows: TGTGCCAGCAGCTTAGCCCAGCGGGGGGGCCTCACAGATACGCAGTATTTT.

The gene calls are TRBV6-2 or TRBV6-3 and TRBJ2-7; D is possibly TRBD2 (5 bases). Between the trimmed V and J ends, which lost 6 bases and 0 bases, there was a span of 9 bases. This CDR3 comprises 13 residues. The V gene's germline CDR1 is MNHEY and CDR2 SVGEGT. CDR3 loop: CASSPGLSYEQYF. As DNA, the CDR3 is TGTGCCAGCAGCCCTGGACTCTCCTACGAGCAGTACTTC.

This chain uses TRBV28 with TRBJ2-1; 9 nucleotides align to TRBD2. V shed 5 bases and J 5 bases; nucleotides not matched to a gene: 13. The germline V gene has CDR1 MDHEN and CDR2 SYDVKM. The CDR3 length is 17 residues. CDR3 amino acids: CASSIPLGTSLDNEQFF. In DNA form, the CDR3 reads TGTGCCAGCAGTATACCCCTAGGGACTAGCTTGGACAATGAGCAGTTCTTC.

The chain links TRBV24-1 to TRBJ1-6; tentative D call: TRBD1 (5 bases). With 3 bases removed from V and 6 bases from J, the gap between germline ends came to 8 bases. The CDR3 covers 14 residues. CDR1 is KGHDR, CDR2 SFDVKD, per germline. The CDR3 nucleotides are TGTGCCACCAGTGATAGGGGTACTAATTCACCCCTCCACTTT. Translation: CATSDRGTNSPLHF.